The 11 T cell receptor beta chains presented below share a single source sample, sequenced in a study of vaccination and CD4 T cells after COVID-19. With the Oncomine TCR Beta short-read assay, DNA from cultured CD4+ T cells was sequenced. TCRdb redid the calling of the PCR reads with MiXCR, one entry per CDR3 protein. Among approximately 14,000 distinct CDR3 sequences listed, 25% to 30% were seen once. Their antigens are not known. Noted treatment: roughly ten-day PBMC culture with coronavirus spike peptide pools or control peptides (ViraFEST assay). Sequencing used CD4+ T cells from blood, cultured in vitro. Every receptor here comes from a human donor who had recovered from COVID-19.

This clonotype appeared a single time. The V gene is TRBV11-2, the J gene TRBJ1-3, with D hard to call. There are 15 residues in the CDR3. With 1 base removed from V and 0 bases from J, the gap between germline ends came to 7 bases. Germline CDR1 and CDR2: SGHAT and FQNNGV. The DNA for the CDR3 is TGTGCCAGCAGCTTAGGCGGAGGCTCTGGAAACACCATATATTTT. It specifies CASSLGGGSGNTIYF.

This clonotype turned up a few times. The chain uses TRBV7-2 and TRBJ2-5; 10 bases fit TRBD1. J was trimmed by 4 bases and V by 5 bases; bases with no gene match: 7. Germline lookup yields CDR1 SGHTA and CDR2 FQGNSA. This CDR3 spans 15 amino acids. CDR3 coding DNA: TGTGCCAGCAGCCCCCGGGACAGGGGAATAGAGACCCAGTACTTC. It translates to CASSPRDRGIETQYF.

This clonotype showed up just a few times. The chain combines TRBV7-9 with TRBJ1-1; a weak D match, TRBD1 (5 bases). Trimming removed 3 bases from V and 1 base from J, with 9 bases in between. This CDR3 is built from 14 residues. Germline V CDR1 and CDR2: SEHNR, FQNEAQ (reference sequence). The chain's CDR3 is CASSLRRENTEAFF. In nucleotides, the CDR3 is TGTGCCAGCAGCTTGCGCAGGGAGAACACTGAAGCTTTCTTT. The full variable domain, its missing parts supplied by reference TRBV7-9 and TRBJ1-1, is DTGVSQNPRHKITKRGQNVTFRCDPISEHNRLYWYRQTLGQGPEFLTYFQNEAQLEKSRLLSDRFSAERPKGSFSTLEIQRTEQGDSAMYLCASSLRRENTEAFFGQGTRLTVV.

This clonotype appeared a few times. V gene TRBV10-3 combines with J gene TRBJ1-2, with 8 bases lining up with TRBD1. The CDR3 is made up of 14 amino acids. Losses at the gene ends were 5 bases for V and 8 bases for J; bases not matched to a gene: 10. Per the germline V gene, CDR1 is ENHRY and CDR2 is SYGVKD. The CDR3 loop reads CAISPTGQGGGYTF. The CDR3 DNA reads as TGTGCCATCAGTCCTACTGGACAGGGCGGGGGCTACACCTTC.

This clonotype was counted between two and nine times. The chain joins TRBV5-8 to TRBJ1-2, with TRBD1 as a possible D gene (6 bases). Germline V gives CDR1 SGHTS, CDR2 YDEGEE. CDR3 length: 13 residues. Trimming took off 1 base at V and 6 bases at J, with 10 bases between the two ends. DNA of the CDR3: TGTGCCAGCAGCTTGCTCACAGGGAATGGCTACACCTTC. Translating it yields CASSLLTGNGYTF.

This sequence joins TRBV14 and TRBJ1-4, with TRBD1 identical over 8 bases. This CDR3 region has 16 residues. The J segment lost 4 bases and the V segment lost 4 bases, leaving 8 bases of the junction unmatched. Germline-derived CDR1 and CDR2 are SGHDN and FVKESK. The CDR3 DNA is TGTGCCAGCAGCCTCCGGACCGGACAGGGTAATGAAAAACTGTTTTTT. It is translated as CASSLRTGQGNEKLFF.

The sample holds a few counts of this clonotype. This sequence joins TRBV7-2 and TRBJ1-3; D is uncertain. The germline V gene encodes CDR1 SGHTA and CDR2 FQGNSA. Trimming stripped 2 bases from V and 1 base from J, with 3 bases between. CDR3 length: 13 amino acids. This chain's CDR3 is CASSLNSGNTIYF. The CDR3 coding sequence is TGTGCCAGCAGCTTAAATTCTGGAAACACCATATATTTT.

This clonotype has a handful of counts. The rearrangement links TRBV7-2 to TRBJ2-7; a possible D gene is TRBD2 (6 bases). Germline V gene sequence: CDR1 SGHTA, CDR2 FQGNSA. There are 14 residues in the CDR3. Trimming removed 2 bases at V and 3 bases at J, with 11 bases between. The CDR3 DNA is TGTGCCAGCAGCTTACCCGGGACTGTCTACGAGCAGTACTTC. The encoded protein is CASSLPGTVYEQYF.

This clonotype came up a few times. The chain recombines TRBV19 with TRBJ2-5; the match to TRBD1 covers 9 bases. CDR1 and CDR2 from the germline V gene are LNHDA and SQIVND (reference sequence). This CDR3 comprises 14 residues. V was clipped by 3 bases and J by 5 bases; unmatched bases: 4. This chain's CDR3 is CASSIGTGRETQYF. CDR3 nucleotides: TGTGCCAGTAGTATCGGGACAGGGAGGGAGACCCAGTACTTC.

This clonotype appeared a few times. The genes are TRBV20-1 and TRBJ1-2; 8 nucleotides align to TRBD1. V shed 3 bases, J shed 5 bases, and the junction held 8 bases outside the gene matches. The CDR3 has 14 residues. CDR1 and CDR2 from the germline V gene are DFQATT and SNEGSKA (reference sequence). The CDR3 is CSARAGGAEYGYTF. In DNA, the CDR3 is TGCAGTGCTAGGGCAGGGGGCGCCGAATATGGCTACACCTTC.

The V and J genes are TRBV5-4 and TRBJ2-7; 9 bases line up with TRBD1. V lost 0 bases and J lost 3; bases outside the gene matches: 4. The CDR3 contains 15 residues. The germline V gene has CDR1 SGHNT and CDR2 YYREEE (reference sequence). The DNA for the CDR3 is TGTGCCAGCAGCTTGGGGGGACAGGGAATCTACGAGCAGTACTTC. Translated, it gives CASSLGGQGIYEQYF.